This note documents a single T cell receptor beta chain sequence. The antigen is not known. The sample belongs to a study of T cell repertoires and HLA-DP antigens. From germline, CDR1 is LNHDA and CDR2 SQIVND (reference sequence). The CDR3 length is 16 residues. With 5 bases clipped from V and 0 bases from J, the junction kept 9 bases outside the gene matches. CD4+ T cells, purified by negative selection, averaged 97.7% purity. Untouched CD4+ T cells were bead-isolated from PBMC at approximately 98% purity. TCRdb's copy holds only in-frame clones and misses some; the assay was immunoSEQ multiplex PCR. The profile shows about 120,000 clones, roughly 92% of them singletons.

The sequenced material came from CD4+ T cells from PBMCs. This TCR derives from a woman under 30 in good health and CMV-seronegative. The chain recombines TRBV19 with TRBJ2-7; 8 bases map to TRBD2. The CDR3 loop reads CASSRGGQKSSYEQYF. DNA for the CDR3: TGTGCCAGTAGTCGGGGGGGGCAGAAAAGCTCCTACGAGCAGTACTTC.